This T cell receptor (beta chain) was sequenced during a study of control samples from healthy donors and cancer patients. The CDR3 consists of 14 residues. With 3 bases removed from V and 5 bases from J, the gap between germline ends came to 13 bases. Germline values: CDR1 LNHNV, CDR2 YYDKDF (reference sequence). The data were produced by immunoSEQ multiplex PCR, yet TCRdb's version contains in-frame clones alone and is incomplete. The sample consists of roughly 98,000 clones, just over 90% of them appearing once. Sequencing used blood. The rearrangement links TRBV15 to TRBJ1-1; D remains ambiguous. This sequence originates from a young man in good health. CDR3 region: CATSRVNGFTEAFF. CDR3 nucleotide sequence: TGTGCCACCAGCAGGGTTAACGGTTTTACTGAAGCTTTCTTT.